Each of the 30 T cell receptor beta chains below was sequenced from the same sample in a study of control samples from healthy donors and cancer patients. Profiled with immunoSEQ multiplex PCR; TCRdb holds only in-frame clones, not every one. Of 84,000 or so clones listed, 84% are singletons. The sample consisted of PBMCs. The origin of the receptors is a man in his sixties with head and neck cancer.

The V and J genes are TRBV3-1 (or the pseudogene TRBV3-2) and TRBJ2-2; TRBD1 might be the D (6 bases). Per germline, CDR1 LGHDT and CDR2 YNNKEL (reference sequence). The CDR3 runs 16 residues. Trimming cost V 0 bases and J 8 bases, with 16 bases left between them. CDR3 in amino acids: CASSQDQLAQGGELFF. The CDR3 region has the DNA TGTGCCAGCAGCCAAGATCAGCTAGCCCAGGGGGGGGAGCTGTTTTTT.

CDR3 DNA: TGTGCCAGCAGTTTTGGACACCGCTCCTATAATTCACCCCTCCACTTT. Its translation: CASSFGHRSYNSPLHF. The J gene is TRBJ1-6, the V gene TRBV27, with TRBD1 as a possible D gene (5 bases). CDR3 length: 16 residues. The ends were cut back, 3 bases at V and 0 bases at J, with 9 bases in the middle. CDR1 is MNHEY, CDR2 SMNVEV, per germline (reference sequence).

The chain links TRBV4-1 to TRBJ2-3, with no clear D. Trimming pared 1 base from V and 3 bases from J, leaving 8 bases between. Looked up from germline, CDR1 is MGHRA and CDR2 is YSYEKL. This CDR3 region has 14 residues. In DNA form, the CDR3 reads TGCGCCAGCAGCCAAGTTGGGATAACAGATACGCAGTATTTT. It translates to CASSQVGITDTQYF.

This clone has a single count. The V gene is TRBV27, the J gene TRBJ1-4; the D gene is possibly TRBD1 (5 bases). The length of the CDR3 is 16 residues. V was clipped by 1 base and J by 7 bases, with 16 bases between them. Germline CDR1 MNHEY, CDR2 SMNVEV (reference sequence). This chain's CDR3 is CASSLWGERAGEKLFF. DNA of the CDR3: TGTGCCAGCAGTTTATGGGGGGAGAGGGCCGGTGAAAAACTGTTTTTT.

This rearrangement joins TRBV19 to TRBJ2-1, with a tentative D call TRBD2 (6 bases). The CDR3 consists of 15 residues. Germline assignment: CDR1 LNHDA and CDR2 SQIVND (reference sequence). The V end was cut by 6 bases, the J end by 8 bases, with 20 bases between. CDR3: CASSLLVAGRDEQFF. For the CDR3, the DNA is TGTGCCAGTAGCCTGCTTGTTGCGGGACGCGATGAGCAGTTCTTC.

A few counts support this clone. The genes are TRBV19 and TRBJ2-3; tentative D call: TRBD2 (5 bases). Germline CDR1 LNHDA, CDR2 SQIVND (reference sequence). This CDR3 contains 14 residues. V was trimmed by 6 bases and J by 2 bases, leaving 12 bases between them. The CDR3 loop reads CASRRAPPTDTQYF. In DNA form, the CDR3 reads TGTGCCAGTAGGAGGGCCCCCCCCACAGATACGCAGTATTTT.

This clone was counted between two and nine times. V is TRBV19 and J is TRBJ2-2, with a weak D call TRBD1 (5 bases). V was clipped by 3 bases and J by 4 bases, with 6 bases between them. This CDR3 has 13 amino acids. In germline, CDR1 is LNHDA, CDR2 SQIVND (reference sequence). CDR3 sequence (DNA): TGTGCCAGTAGTATCCAGGGCACCGGGGAGCTGTTTTTT. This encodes CASSIQGTGELFF.

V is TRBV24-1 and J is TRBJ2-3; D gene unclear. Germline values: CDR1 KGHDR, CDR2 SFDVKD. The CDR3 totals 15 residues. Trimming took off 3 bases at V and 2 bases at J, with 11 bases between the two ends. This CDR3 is CATSDPTELTDTQYF. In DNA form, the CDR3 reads TGTGCCACCAGTGATCCGACGGAACTCACAGATACGCAGTATTTT.

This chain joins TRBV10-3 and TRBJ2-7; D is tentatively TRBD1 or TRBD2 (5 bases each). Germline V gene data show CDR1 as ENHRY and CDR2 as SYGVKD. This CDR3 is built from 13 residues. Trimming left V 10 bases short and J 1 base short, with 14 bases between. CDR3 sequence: CATRGRLSYEQYF. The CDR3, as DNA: TGTGCCACCCGGGGACGGCTATCCTACGAGCAGTACTTC.

The CDR3 loop is CSVEGAGGEQYF. For the CDR3, the DNA is TGCAGCGTTGAAGGGGCAGGGGGCGAGCAGTACTTC. The chain is built from TRBV29-1 and TRBJ2-7, with 7 positions matching TRBD1. Germline V CDR1 and CDR2: SQVTM, ANQGSEA. J was trimmed by 6 bases and V by 1 base; bases with no gene match: 3. The CDR3 is 12 residues long.

Written as DNA, the CDR3 is TGTGCCAGCAGTTTATTTGTGGGACAGGGAAGTTCACCCCTCCACTTT. Encoded protein: CASSLFVGQGSSPLHF. This chain joins TRBV27 and TRBJ1-6; 9 bases fit TRBD1. Losses at the gene ends were 1 base for V and 9 bases for J; bases not matched to a gene: 7. The CDR3 covers 16 residues. The V gene's germline CDR1 is MNHEY and CDR2 SMNVEV (reference sequence).

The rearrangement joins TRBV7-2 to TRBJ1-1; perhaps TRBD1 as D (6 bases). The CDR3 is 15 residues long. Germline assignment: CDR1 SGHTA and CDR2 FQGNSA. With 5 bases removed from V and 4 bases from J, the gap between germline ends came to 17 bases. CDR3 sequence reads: CASSIGGGAVTEAFF. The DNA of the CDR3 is TGTGCCAGCAGCATAGGGGGGGGAGCGGTCACTGAAGCTTTCTTT.

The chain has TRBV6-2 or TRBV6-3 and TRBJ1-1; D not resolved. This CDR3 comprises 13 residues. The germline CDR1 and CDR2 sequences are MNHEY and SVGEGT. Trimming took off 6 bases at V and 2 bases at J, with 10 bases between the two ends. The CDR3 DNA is TGTGCCAGCAGACCTGGACTTAACACTGAAGCTTTCTTT. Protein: CASRPGLNTEAFF.

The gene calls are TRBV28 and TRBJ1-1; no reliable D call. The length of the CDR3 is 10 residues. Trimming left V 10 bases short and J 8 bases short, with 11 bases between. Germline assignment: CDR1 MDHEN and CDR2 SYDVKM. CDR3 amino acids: CATRRVEAFF. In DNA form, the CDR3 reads TGTGCCACCCGTCGGGTCGAAGCTTTCTTT.

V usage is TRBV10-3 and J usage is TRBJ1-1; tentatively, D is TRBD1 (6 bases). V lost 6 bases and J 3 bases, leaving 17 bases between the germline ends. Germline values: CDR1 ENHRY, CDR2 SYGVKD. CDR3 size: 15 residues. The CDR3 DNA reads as TGTGCCATCAGCACAGGGTCGGGGGGGGACACTGAAGCTTTCTTT. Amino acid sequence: CAISTGSGGDTEAFF.

For the CDR3, the DNA is TGTGCCAGCAGCTGGGGAGTATCCTACGAGCAGTACTTC. Translation: CASSWGVSYEQYF. V gene TRBV5-5 combines with J gene TRBJ2-7; TRBD2 is a possible D gene (5 bases). The germline V gene has CDR1 SGHKS and CDR2 YYEKEE (reference sequence). V dropped 3 bases and J dropped 1 base, with 8 bases sitting between them. The CDR3 is 13 residues long.

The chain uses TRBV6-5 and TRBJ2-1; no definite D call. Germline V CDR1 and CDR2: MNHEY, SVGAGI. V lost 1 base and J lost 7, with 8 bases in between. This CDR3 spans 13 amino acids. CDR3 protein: CASSYYPGNEQFF. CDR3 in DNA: TGTGCCAGCAGTTACTACCCCGGGAATGAGCAGTTCTTC.

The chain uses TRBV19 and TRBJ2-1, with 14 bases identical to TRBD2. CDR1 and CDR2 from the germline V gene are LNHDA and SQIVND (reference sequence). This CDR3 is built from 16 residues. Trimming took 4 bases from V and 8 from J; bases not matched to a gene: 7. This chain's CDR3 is CASSTGLAGGGYEQFF. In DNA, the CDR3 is TGTGCCAGTAGTACCGGACTAGCGGGAGGCGGGTATGAGCAGTTCTTC.

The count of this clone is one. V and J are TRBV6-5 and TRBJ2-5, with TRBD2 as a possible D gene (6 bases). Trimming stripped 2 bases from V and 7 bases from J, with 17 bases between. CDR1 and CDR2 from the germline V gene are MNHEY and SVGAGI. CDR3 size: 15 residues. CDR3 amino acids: CASSYGRGTQRTQYF. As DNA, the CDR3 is TGTGCCAGCAGTTACGGTCGGGGGACCCAACGGACCCAGTACTTC.

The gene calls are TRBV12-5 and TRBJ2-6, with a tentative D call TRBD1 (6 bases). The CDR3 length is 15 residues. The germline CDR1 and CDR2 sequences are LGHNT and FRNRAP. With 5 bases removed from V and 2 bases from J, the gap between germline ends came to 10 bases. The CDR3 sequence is CASGRQVAGANVLTF. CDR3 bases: TGTGCTAGTGGTAGACAGGTAGCTGGGGCCAACGTCCTGACTTTC.

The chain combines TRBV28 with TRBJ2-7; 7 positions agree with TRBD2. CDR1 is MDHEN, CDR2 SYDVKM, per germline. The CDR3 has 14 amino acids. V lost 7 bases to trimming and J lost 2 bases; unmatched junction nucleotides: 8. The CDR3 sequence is CASTQGAGAYEQYF. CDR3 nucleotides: TGTGCCAGCACCCAAGGGGCGGGAGCCTACGAGCAGTACTTC.

As DNA, the CDR3 is TGTGCCAGCAGTTTACCCTGGGGGTTAAGATCCAACCCCAGCTCTGGGGCCAACGTCCTGACTTTC. Encoded protein: CASSLPWGLRSNPSSGANVLTF. The chain joins TRBV28 to TRBJ2-6; D possibly uses TRBD1 or TRBD2 (5 bases each). Per the germline V gene, CDR1 is MDHEN and CDR2 is SYDVKM. Trimming removed 2 bases at V and 0 bases at J, with 26 bases between. This CDR3 is 22 amino acids long.

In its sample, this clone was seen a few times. DNA for the CDR3: TGCGCCAGCAGCCCCGGGACAAGCACAGATACGCAGTATTTT. This gives the protein CASSPGTSTDTQYF. The genes are TRBV5-1 and TRBJ2-3, with D tentatively TRBD1 (6 bases). Germline-derived CDR1 and CDR2 are SGHRS and YFSETQ. The CDR3 has 14 amino acids. With 4 bases removed from V and 0 bases from J, the gap between germline ends came to 9 bases. Drawing the rest from reference TRBV5-1 and TRBJ2-3, the complete variable domain is KAGVTQTPRYLIKTRGQQVTLSCSPISGHRSVSWYQQTPGQGLQFLFEYFSETQRNKGNFPGRFSGRQFSNSRSEMNVSTLELGDSALYLCASSPGTSTDTQYFGPGTRLTVL.

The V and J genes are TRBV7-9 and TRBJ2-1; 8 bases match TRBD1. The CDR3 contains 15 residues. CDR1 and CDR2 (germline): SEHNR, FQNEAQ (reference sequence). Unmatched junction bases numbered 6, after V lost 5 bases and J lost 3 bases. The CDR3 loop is CASSPPTGVYNEQFF. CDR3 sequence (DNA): TGTGCCAGCAGCCCCCCGACAGGGGTCTACAATGAGCAGTTCTTC.

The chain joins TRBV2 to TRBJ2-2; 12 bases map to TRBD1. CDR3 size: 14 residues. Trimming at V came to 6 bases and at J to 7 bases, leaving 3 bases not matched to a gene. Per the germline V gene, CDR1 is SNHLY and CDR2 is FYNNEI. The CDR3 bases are TGTGCCAGCAGGGGACAGGGGGCTGGCGGGGAGCTGTTTTTT. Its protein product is CASRGQGAGGELFF.

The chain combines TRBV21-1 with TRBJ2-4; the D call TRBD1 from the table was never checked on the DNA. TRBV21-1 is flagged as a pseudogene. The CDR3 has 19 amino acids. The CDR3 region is CASSLRRTTRPLAKNIQYF. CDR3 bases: TGTGCCAGCAGCCTCCGTAGGACAACTCGGCCCCTAGCCAAAAACATTCAGTACTTC.

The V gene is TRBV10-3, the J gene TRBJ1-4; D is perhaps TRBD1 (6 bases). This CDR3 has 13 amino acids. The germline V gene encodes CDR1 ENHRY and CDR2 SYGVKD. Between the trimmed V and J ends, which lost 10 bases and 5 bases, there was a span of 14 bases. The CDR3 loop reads CATKGGGNEKLFF. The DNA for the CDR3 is TGTGCCACCAAGGGGGGAGGGAATGAAAAACTGTTTTTT.

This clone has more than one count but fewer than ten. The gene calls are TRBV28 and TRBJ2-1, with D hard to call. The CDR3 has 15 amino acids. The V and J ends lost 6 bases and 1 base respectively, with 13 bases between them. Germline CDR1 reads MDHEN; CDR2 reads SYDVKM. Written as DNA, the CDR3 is TGTGCCAGCAGCTCTACTGCCTTGTCCTACAATGAGCAGTTCTTC. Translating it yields CASSSTALSYNEQFF.

The CDR3 here is CASSLTGDVEAFF. CDR3 bases: TGTGCCAGCAGTCTAACAGGGGATGTTGAAGCTTTCTTT. V is TRBV12-3 or TRBV12-4 and J is TRBJ1-1; 7 bases line up with TRBD1. V lost 5 bases, J lost 7 bases, and 7 bases stayed unmatched. The CDR3 is 13 amino acids.

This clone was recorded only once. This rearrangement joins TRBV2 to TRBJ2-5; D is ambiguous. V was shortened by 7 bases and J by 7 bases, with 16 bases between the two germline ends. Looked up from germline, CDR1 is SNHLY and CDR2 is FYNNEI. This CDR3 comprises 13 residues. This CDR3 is CASKSENPGTQYF. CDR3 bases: TGTGCCAGCAAGTCAGAGAACCCGGGGACCCAGTACTTC.